Given below is one T cell receptor (beta chain) in context. The source of the sample is a study of blood T cell repertoires in COVID-19. Study-level background: The samples span acute and convalescent COVID-19 from the United States, Italy and Spain. Sample material is recorded as cDNA or gDNA derived from T cells, B-cell-depleted T cells, or PBMCs.

Trimming left V 7 bases short and J 0 bases short, with 16 bases between. The CDR3 covers 16 residues. Germline CDR1 is MGHDK and CDR2 is SYGVNS. Per the original data handling: Amplification of reference gene primers provided the estimated nucleated cell counts. Clones were read by immunoSEQ multiplex PCR, and TCRdb kept only the in-frame ones, dropping some. V and J calls and clone size are as listed in that table; D and trimming were resolved from the DNA. The sample yields about 92,000 clones, about 85% seen once. The source material was peripheral blood. The chain carries TRBV25-1 and TRBJ1-3; D not resolved. The receptor comes from a human donor in a cohort sampled during active COVID-19. The CDR3 sequence is CASTPSSLYSGNTIYF. DNA for the CDR3: TGTGCCAGCACCCCAAGCTCTCTGTACTCTGGAAACACCATATATTTT.